This entry describes one T cell receptor beta chain. This entry is derived from a study of cytomegalovirus exposure and HLA in healthy donors. The PCR used 60 Vbeta and 13 Jbeta primers. Assay: immunoSEQ multiplex PCR; the TCRdb copy retains only in-frame clones and omits some. The repertoire holds over 150,000 clones, with around 68% as singletons. The CDR3 covers 16 residues. The germline V gene has CDR1 LGHNA and CDR2 YSLEER. The V segment lost 0 bases and the J segment 5 bases; nucleotides outside the gene matches: 6. Sequencing was carried out using PBMCs. The chain combines TRBV4-3 with TRBJ2-3, with 9 bases identical to TRBD2. The source of this sequence is a man aged 25-45 years in good health and CMV-seronegative. The CDR3 coding sequence is TGCGCCAGCAGCCAAGAAGTTGGACTAGCGAAAGATACGCAGTATTTT. Its translation is CASSQEVGLAKDTQYF.